The TCR beta chain under discussion was sequenced for a study of blood T cells in healthy people across ages. Study overall: In model experiments, template switching was able to capture about one barcoded beta molecule for every two T cells that were present.

Through a sample-barcoded 5' primer and a J-beta primer mix, a second PCR was run for 7 to 11 cycles. TCRdb redid the calling of the 5' RACE reads with MiXCR, one entry per CDR3 protein. The sample lists about 1,000,000 distinct CDR3 sequences, less than 50% occurring once. This clonotype was detected a few times. Collection of around 9.3 milliliters of peripheral blood was performed for each donor. The sequence came from a woman aged 60-75 years in good health. Sequencing was performed on blood.

CDR3 nucleotides: TGCAGTTCCGCCGGGGCCAACTACGAGCAGTACTTC. This translates into CSSAGANYEQYF. The V and J genes are TRBV20-1 and TRBJ2-7; perhaps D is TRBD1 or TRBD2 (5 bases each). This CDR3 is 12 amino acids long. The ends were cut back, 8 bases at V and 3 bases at J, with 14 bases in the middle. Germline values: CDR1 DFQATT, CDR2 SNEGSKA (reference sequence).